This T cell receptor (beta chain) was identified in a study of cytomegalovirus exposure and HLA in healthy donors. This clone was seen a few times. The antigen remains unidentified. This CDR3 spans 15 amino acids. J was trimmed by 0 bases and V by 6 bases; bases with no gene match: 7. Germline CDR1 reads GTSNPN; CDR2 reads SVGIG (reference sequence). Study-level findings and limits: Under in vitro conditions, three CMV-associated chains were confirmed as specific for CMV antigens. More clonal expansion characterized HLA-associated TCR beta chains than equally common others in a later analysis. The study assumed roughly uniform donor sequencing depth for presence/absence analyses. Further analysis was carried out later, and it showed several of the most significant clusters appearing linked to common viral pathogens.

PCR employed 60 Vbeta and 13 Jbeta primers. TCRdb keeps only in-frame clones here, not all; method: immunoSEQ multiplex PCR. The table records roughly 200,000 clones, around 80% of them present only once. The sequence came from a man aged 18-30 years in good health and CMV-seronegative. This sequence joins TRBV30 and TRBJ1-1; TRBD1 matches at 10 bases. The sample taken for sequencing was PBMCs. CDR3 sequence: CACPFGQGVNTEAFF. In DNA form, the CDR3 reads TGTGCCTGCCCTTTCGGACAGGGGGTGAACACTGAAGCTTTCTTT.